This T cell receptor (beta chain) was obtained from a study of OX40 agonist ivuxolimab in advanced cancers. With respect to the entire study: Ivuxolimab was a fully human IgG2 agonistic monoclonal antibody targeting the costimulatory receptor OX40 (CD134). Intravenous ivuxolimab was administered to patients every 2 weeks at six dose levels: 0.01, 0.1, 0.3, 1.5, 3 and 10 mg/kg. Of the approximately 50 dose-escalation patients, hepatocellular carcinoma was present in approximately 20, melanoma in approximately 15, renal cell carcinoma in 9 and head and neck cancer in 9. The dose-escalation cohort was almost 85% male with a mean age of about 60 years, ranging from 23 to 79. Prior anti-PD-1, anti-PD-L1 or anti-CTLA-4 therapy was permitted, and checkpoint inhibitors had been received by 40% to 50% of dose-escalation patients. Partial responses occurred in three dose-escalation patients: two with cutaneous melanoma and one with hepatocellular carcinoma. Peripheral TCRbeta sequencing was intended to test whether TCR sequence diversity was altered and clonal T-cell expansion was caused by ivuxolimab. The paper reports the monotherapy dose-escalation portion (N of about 56 patients) of the phase I ivuxolimab trial.

Overall study results and their limits: After ivuxolimab, expanded clones were on average more numerous among CD8+ T cells than among CD4+ T cells. At doses from 0.1 to 3.0 mg/kg, clonal expansion was seen in both CD4+ and CD8+ blood T cells between baseline and week 6. In partial responders in the 0.1-3.0 mg/kg groups, normalized peripheral clonal expansion was found to be among the lowest, especially among CD8+ T cells. The antigen specificity of the clonally expanded peripheral T cells was not determined. Low levels of normalized T-cell clonal expansion were also seen in some patients who did not respond.

On this clone: Its antigen has not been determined. No quality values exist for individual bases; no much larger clone is one base distant.

The trial excluded patients who had a history of autoimmune disease or were on systemic immunosuppression. Peripheral blood for TCR sequencing was collected from all dose cohorts at baseline, on cycle 4 day 1, and on cycle 7 day 1. The samples were drawn from a first-in-human, open-label, multicenter phase I dose-escalation trial of ivuxolimab. Adults with locally advanced or metastatic melanoma, renal cell, hepatocellular, or head and neck squamous cell carcinoma were enrolled in the trial. Before TCR sequencing, CD4+ T cells and CD8+ T cells were sorted from peripheral blood as separate populations. Genomic DNA was extracted from sorted cells for sequencing of the TCRbeta CDR3 region. TCRbeta CDR3 regions were sequenced using the immunoSEQ Assay. In its TCRdb copy, this immuneACCESS table keeps in-frame sequences only and misses some clones. Where compared with another copy, unresolved V genes explain less than half of these, and the others have no known cause. The sample contains more than 60,000 clones, approximately 84% of them found a single time. The ten largest clones add up to 3.5% to 5% of the sample.

The junction carries 8 bases between V and J, which are trimmed by 2 bases and 4 bases respectively. The CDR3 runs 13 residues from the cysteine to the phenylalanine. The sequence is cut down to CDR3 DNA, 39 bases in frame from base 1. CDR1 and CDR2 were assigned from the germline V gene as MNHEY and SVGAGI. The chain links TRBV6-5 with TRBJ1-1; the D segment could be TRBD1, given 5 matching bases. The source is an adult with an advanced solid tumor such as melanoma, head and neck, liver or kidney cancer. This material consisted of CD4+ or CD8+ T cells sorted from blood, taken in a trial of the OX40 agonist ivuxolimab. Here is the DNA: TGTGCCAGCAGTTACGCAGGGATCACTGAAGCTTTCTTT. It is translated as CASSYAGITEAFF.